A selection of T cell receptor beta chains follows, all from one sample in a study of early T cells in non-severe SARS-CoV-2 infection. TCRdb called the 5' RACE reads again in MiXCR, with one record for every CDR3 protein. The table records tens of thousands of distinct CDR3 sequences, more than 10% of them present only once. Source material: whole blood. Source of these receptors: an adult who was a healthcare worker with PCR-confirmed SARS-CoV-2 infection or an uninfected control (not recorded which). Both conserved end residues are part of each CDR3. A D gene is named only where the DNA matches it firmly. Some rows have no size entry. The others give once, few or many, or a class for an expanded clone.

D gene,V gene,J gene,clone size,CDR3 DNA,CDR3 protein
.,TRBV12-3/TRBV12-4,TRBJ1-2,many,TGTGCCAGCAGCCTTGGCTATGGCTACACCTTC,CASSLGYGYTF
TRBD1,TRBV5-5,TRBJ1-6,few,TGTGCCAGCAGCCCGACCCGACAGGGCGTCGGGACCCTCCACTTT,CASSPTRQGVGTLHF
.,TRBV6-1,TRBJ2-3,many,TGTGCCAGCAGCCCCACAGGTGTTGCAGATACGCAGTATTTT,CASSPTGVADTQYF
TRBD2,TRBV6-2/TRBV6-3,TRBJ2-7,.,TGTGCCAGCAGTTACACTAGCGGGAGCTACGAGCAGTACTTC,CASSYTSGSYEQYF
.,TRBV9,TRBJ2-3,once,TGTGCCAGCAGCGTTATGGGGACGTCAGATACGCAGTATTTT,CASSVMGTSDTQYF
.,TRBV24-1,TRBJ2-1,.,TGTGCCACCAGCTGGGGAGGAGGTTCCTACAATGAGCAGTTCTTC,CATSWGGGSYNEQFF
.,TRBV7-9,TRBJ2-6,few,TGTGCCAGCACCTTAGGCTATGGGGCCAACGTCCTGACTTTC,CASTLGYGANVLTF
.,TRBV7-2,TRBJ2-3,many,TGTGCCAGCAGCTCGGGAATGGGGGACGGTGGATATACGCAGTATTTT,CASSSGMGDGGYTQYF
.,TRBV2,TRBJ2-3,many,TGTGCCAGCTCCATCTCGGCAGGTTATGCCGATACGCAGTATTTT,CASSISAGYADTQYF
.,TRBV4-1,TRBJ2-1,many,TGCGCCAGCAGCCAAACTAGCAGCTCCTACAATGAGCAGTTCTTC,CASSQTSSSYNEQFF
.,TRBV7-2,TRBJ1-1,few,TGTGCCAGCAGCCAATTTGGAGCCACTGAAGCTTTCTTT,CASSQFGATEAFF
TRBD1,TRBV5-1,TRBJ2-2,few,TGCGCCAGCAGCTGGGGACAGGGGCCCACCGGGGAGCTGTTTTTT,CASSWGQGPTGELFF
.,TRBV12-3/TRBV12-4,TRBJ2-5,few,TGTGCCAGCAGGACCGGAGATTCGGAGACCCAGTACTTC,CASRTGDSETQYF
.,TRBV20-1,TRBJ2-7,many,TGCAGTGCGACGGGGGTAACCTACGAGCAGTACTTC,CSATGVTYEQYF
TRBD2,TRBV9,TRBJ2-1,few,TGTGCCAGCAGCGGTGGACTAGCGGGAGAAGACTCCTACAATGAGCAGTTCTTC,CASSGGLAGEDSYNEQFF
TRBD2,TRBV6-1,TRBJ2-5,many,TGTGCCATAAGGGAGCGGGGGATGGAGACCCAGTACTTC,CAIRERGMETQYF
TRBD1,TRBV6-2/TRBV6-3,TRBJ1-5,.,TGTGCCAGCAGGCGAACAGGGGGCGCACAGCCCCAGCATTTT,CASRRTGGAQPQHF
.,TRBV12-3/TRBV12-4,TRBJ2-5,many,TGTGCCAGCAGTTTAGGACACGAAGAGACCCAGTACTTC,CASSLGHEETQYF
.,TRBV24-1,TRBJ1-4,many,TGTGCCACCAGTGGCTTCTACGGACGGAGCGAAAAACTGTTTTTT,CATSGFYGRSEKLFF
.,TRBV10-3,TRBJ1-5,.,TGTGCCATCAGTGAACGGCAGGGTAATCAGCCCCAGCATTTT,CAISERQGNQPQHF
.,TRBV9,TRBJ1-1,many,TGTGCCTCTTCCGGGACGCCCGAAGCTTTCTTT,CASSGTPEAFF
TRBD1,TRBV5-1,TRBJ2-2,many,TGCGCCAGCAGCGCCGACAGGGTTGGCACCGGGGAGCTGTTTTTT,CASSADRVGTGELFF
.,TRBV20-1,TRBJ2-2,many,TGCAGTGCTAGAGAGGGACATAACACCGGGGAGCTGTTTTTT,CSAREGHNTGELFF
.,TRBV12-3/TRBV12-4,TRBJ2-7,few,TGTGCCAGCAGCGCTGTTAGGGGCGAGCAGTACTTC,CASSAVRGEQYF
.,TRBV27,TRBJ2-5,few,TGTGCCAGCAGTTTAAGGCTAGCAGGAGAGGGCCAAGAGACCCAGTACTTC,CASSLRLAGEGQETQYF
.,TRBV18,TRBJ2-3,.,TGTGCCAGCTCACCGTCCGGGTCAGATACGCAGTATTTT,CASSPSGSDTQYF
.,TRBV6-2/TRBV6-3,TRBJ2-1,.,TGTGCCAGCAGTTTCCGAATGCTTCGGAGCAATGAGCAGTTCTTC,CASSFRMLRSNEQFF
.,TRBV6-2/TRBV6-3,TRBJ2-7,.,TGTGCCAGCAGTACCCCCGTGGCCTACAATGAGCAGTACTTC,CASSTPVAYNEQYF
TRBD1,TRBV6-5,TRBJ2-7,many,TGTGCCAGCAGTATACAGGGGAGCTCCTACGAGCAGTACTTC,CASSIQGSSYEQYF
.,TRBV7-6,TRBJ2-7,few,TGTGCCAGCAGCTTAGATCCGTCCTCTGACGAGCAGTACTTC,CASSLDPSSDEQYF
TRBD2,TRBV5-1,TRBJ2-3,many,TGCGCCAGCAGCTTGGGACTAGCGGGAGGGCCAGGAGATACGCAGTATTTT,CASSLGLAGGPGDTQYF